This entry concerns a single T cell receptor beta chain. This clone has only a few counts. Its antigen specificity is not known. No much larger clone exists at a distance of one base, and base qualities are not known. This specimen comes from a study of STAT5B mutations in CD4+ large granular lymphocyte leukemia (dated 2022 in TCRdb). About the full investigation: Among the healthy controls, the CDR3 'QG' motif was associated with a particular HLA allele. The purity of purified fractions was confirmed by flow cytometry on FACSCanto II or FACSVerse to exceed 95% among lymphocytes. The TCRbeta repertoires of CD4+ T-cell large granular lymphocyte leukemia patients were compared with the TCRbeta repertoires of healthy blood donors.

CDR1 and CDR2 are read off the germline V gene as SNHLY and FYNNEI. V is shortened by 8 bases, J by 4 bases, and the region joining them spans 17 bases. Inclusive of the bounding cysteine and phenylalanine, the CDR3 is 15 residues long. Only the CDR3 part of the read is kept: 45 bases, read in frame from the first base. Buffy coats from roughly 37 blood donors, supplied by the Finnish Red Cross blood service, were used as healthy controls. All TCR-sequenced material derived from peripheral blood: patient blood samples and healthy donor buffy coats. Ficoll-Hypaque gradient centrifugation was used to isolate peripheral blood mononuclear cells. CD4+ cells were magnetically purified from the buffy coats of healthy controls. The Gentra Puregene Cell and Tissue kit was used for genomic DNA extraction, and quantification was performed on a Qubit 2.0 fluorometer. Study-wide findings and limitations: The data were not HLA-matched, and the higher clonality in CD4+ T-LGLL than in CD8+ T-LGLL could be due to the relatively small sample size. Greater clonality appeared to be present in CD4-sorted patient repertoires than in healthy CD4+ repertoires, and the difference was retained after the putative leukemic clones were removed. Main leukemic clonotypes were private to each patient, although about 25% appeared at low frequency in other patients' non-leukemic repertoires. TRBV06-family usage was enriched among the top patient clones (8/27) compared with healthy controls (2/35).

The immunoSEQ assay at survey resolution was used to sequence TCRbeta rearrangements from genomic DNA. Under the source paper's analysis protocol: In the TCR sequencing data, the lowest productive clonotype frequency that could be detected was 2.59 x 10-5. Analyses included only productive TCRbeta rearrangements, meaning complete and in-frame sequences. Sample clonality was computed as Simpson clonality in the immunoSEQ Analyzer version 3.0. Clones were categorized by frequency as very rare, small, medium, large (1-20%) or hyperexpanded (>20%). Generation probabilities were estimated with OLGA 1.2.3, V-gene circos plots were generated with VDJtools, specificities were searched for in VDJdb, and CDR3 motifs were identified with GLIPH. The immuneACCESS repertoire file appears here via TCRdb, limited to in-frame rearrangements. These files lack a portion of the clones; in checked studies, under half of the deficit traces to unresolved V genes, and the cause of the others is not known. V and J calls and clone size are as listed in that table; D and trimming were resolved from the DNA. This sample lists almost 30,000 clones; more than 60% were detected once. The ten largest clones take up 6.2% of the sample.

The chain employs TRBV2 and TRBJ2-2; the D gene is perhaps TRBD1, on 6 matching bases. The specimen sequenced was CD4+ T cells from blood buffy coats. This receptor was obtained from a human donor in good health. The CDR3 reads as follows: CASSLGQTRTGELFF. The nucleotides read TGTGCCAGCTCCCTCGGACAGACCCGCACCGGGGAGCTGTTTTTT.